This TCR beta chain appears in the sequencing data of a study of B cell selection in AIRE deficiency. TCRdb keeps only in-frame clones here, not all; method: immunoSEQ multiplex PCR. The sample has roughly 25,000 clones; about 96% are singletons. The sorted conventional CD4 T cells were gated as CD4+CD127+. As for this clone: One junction end disagrees with the germline gene, perhaps due to a read error.

The CDR3 is 15 amino acids. Sample: conventional CD4+ T cells sorted from PBMCs. V gene TRBV5-3 combines with J gene TRBJ2-3; maybe TRBD2 (6 bases). TRBV5-3 is an open reading frame, and its role is uncertain. This receptor was identified in a human donor with AIRE deficiency. This CDR3 is CASSFRSGRTDTQYF. The CDR3 DNA follows: TGTGCCAGCAGCTTCCGTAGCGGTCGCACAGATACGCAGTATTTT.